This TCR beta chain was found in a study of cytomegalovirus exposure and HLA in healthy donors. Findings of the study overall: Common viral pathogens were later found to be apparently linked to several of the most significant clusters.

Despite likely unrecorded immune exposures, the donors were nominally healthy at the time of sampling. Vbeta (60) and Jbeta (13) primers were used in the PCR. TCRdb keeps only in-frame clones here, not all; method: immunoSEQ multiplex PCR. Among approximately 150,000 clones listed, 80% to 90% were seen once. The CDR3 totals 20 residues. CDR1 and CDR2 from the germline V gene are SGHTS and YDEGEE. The V segment lost 0 bases and the J segment 4 bases; nucleotides outside the gene matches: 22. With regard to this clone: Its target is not known.

The material sequenced was PBMCs. The receptor was derived from a man aged 45 to 65 in good health and CMV-seropositive. The chain links TRBV5-8 to TRBJ2-7; 7 bases are shared with TRBD2. For the CDR3, the DNA is TGTGCCAGCAGCTTGGTAGGGGCGCGAGGTCGTCAGAGCGGGAAATACGAGCAGTACTTC. Amino acid sequence: CASSLVGARGRQSGKYEQYF.